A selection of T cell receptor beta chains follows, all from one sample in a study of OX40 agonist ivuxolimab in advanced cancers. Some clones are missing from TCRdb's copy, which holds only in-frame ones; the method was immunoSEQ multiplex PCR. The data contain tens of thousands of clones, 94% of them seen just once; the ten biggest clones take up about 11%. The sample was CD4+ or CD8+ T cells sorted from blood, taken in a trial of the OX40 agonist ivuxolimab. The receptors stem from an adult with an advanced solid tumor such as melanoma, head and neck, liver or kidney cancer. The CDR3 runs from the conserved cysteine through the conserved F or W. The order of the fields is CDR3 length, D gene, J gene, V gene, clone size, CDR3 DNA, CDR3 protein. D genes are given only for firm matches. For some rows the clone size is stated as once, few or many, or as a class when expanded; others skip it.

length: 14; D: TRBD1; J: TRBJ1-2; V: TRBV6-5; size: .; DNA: TGTGCCAGCAGTAGACAGGGGTCGAACTATGGCTACACCTTC; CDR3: CASSRQGSNYGYTF
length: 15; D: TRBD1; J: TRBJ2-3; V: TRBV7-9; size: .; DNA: TGTGCCAGCAGCCTGGTAGGGACAGGGACAGATACGCAGTATTTT; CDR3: CASSLVGTGTDTQYF
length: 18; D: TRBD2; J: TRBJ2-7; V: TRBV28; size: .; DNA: TGTGCCAGCAGTTGGGGACTAGCGGGAGGTCTTAGGTCCTACGAGCAGTACTTC; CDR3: CASSWGLAGGLRSYEQYF
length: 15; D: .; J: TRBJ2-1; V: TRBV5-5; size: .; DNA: TGTGCCAGCAGCTTGAGACAGTTTACCTACAATGAGCAGTTCTTC; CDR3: CASSLRQFTYNEQFF
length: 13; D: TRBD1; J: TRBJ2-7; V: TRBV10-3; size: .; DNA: TGTGCCATCAAAGGACAGGGAATCGACGAGCAGTACTTC; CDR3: CAIKGQGIDEQYF
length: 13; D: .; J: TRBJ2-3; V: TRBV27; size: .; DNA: TGTGCCAGCAGTTCCGGACTACTTAATACGCAGTATTTT; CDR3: CASSSGLLNTQYF
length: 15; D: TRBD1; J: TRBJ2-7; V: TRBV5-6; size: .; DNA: TGTGCCAGCAGCTTGGCTGGACAGGGTAACTACGAGCAGTACTTC; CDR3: CASSLAGQGNYEQYF
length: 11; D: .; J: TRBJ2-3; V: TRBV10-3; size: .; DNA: TGTGCCATCTCGGGCCCCGATACGCAGTATTTT; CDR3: CAISGPDTQYF
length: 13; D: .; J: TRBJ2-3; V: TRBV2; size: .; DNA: TGTGCCTTCCAGGGGCGGGGCACAGATACGCAGTATTTT; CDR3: CAFQGRGTDTQYF
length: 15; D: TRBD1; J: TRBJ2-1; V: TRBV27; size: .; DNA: TGTGCCAGCAGTTTTAGAGGGACAGGGGTCAATGGGCAGTTCTTC; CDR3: CASSFRGTGVNGQFF
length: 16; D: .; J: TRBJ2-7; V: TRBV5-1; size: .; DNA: TGCGCCAGCAGCTTATCAAGTGTAGGGCGCTCCTACGAGCAGTACTTC; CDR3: CASSLSSVGRSYEQYF
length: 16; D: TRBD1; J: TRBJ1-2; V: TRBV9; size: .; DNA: TGTGCCAGCAGCGGGGGACAGGGGGTCACTAACTATGGCTACACCTTC; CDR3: CASSGGQGVTNYGYTF
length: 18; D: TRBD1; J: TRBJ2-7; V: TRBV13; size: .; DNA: TGTGCCAGCAGCGCGACTACACAGACAGGGCCGGTTTCCTACGAGCAGTACTTC; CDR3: CASSATTQTGPVSYEQYF
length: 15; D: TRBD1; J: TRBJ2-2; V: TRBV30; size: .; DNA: TGTGCCTGGTTTGAGGGACAGGGGCGTGGCGGGGAGCTGTTTTTT; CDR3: CAWFEGQGRGGELFF
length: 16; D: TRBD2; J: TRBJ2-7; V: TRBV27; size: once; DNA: TGTGCCAGCAGATTAGCGGGAGGGTCGGCGCTACACGAGCAGTACTTC; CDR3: CASRLAGGSALHEQYF
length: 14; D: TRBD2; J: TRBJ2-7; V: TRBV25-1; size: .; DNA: TGTGCCAGCAGTGGTAGCGGGACGACTAGCGAGCAGTACTTC; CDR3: CASSGSGTTSEQYF
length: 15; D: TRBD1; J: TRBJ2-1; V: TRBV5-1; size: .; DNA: TGCGCCAGCAGCCCCTTGGGACAGCATTACAATGAGCAGTTCTTC; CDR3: CASSPLGQHYNEQFF
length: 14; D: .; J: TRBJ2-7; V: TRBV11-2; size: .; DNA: TGTGCCAGCAGCTTAGGGGCAGGACCCTACGAGCAGTACTTC; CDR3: CASSLGAGPYEQYF
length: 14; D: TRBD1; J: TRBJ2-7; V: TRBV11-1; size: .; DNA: TGTGCCAGCAGCTTGTCGGACAGGGACTACGAGCAGTACTTC; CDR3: CASSLSDRDYEQYF
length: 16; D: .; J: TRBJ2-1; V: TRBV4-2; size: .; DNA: TGTGCCAGCAGCCAAGATCAGACTAGAAGGGGCAATGAGCAGTTCTTC; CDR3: CASSQDQTRRGNEQFF
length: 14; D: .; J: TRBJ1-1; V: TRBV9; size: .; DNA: TGTGCCAGCAGCGTAGATGAGGGTTGGACTGAAGCTTTCTTT; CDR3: CASSVDEGWTEAFF
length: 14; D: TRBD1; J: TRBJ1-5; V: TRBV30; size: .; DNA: TGTGCCTCCATGGACAGGGTGGGCAATCAGCCCCAGCATTTT; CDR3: CASMDRVGNQPQHF
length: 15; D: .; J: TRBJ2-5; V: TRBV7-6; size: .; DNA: TGTGCCAGCAGCACCCCGGGGTACCACCAAGAGACCCAGTACTTC; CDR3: CASSTPGYHQETQYF
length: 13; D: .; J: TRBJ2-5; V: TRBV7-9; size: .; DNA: TGTGCCAGCAAACCCAGGAACTGGGAGACCCAGTACTTC; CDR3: CASKPRNWETQYF
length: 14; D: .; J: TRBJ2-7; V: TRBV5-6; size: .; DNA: TGTGCCAGCAGCTATGGACTGGGGGATTACGAGCAGTACTTC; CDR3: CASSYGLGDYEQYF
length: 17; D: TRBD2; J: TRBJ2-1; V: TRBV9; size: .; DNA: TGTGCCAGCAGCGAATCTAGCGGGGGGGTCTCCTACAATGAGCAGTTCTTC; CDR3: CASSESSGGVSYNEQFF
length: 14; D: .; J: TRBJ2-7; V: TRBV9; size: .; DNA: TGTGCCAGCAGCAGGACTGGAAGCTCCTACGAGCAGTACTTC; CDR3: CASSRTGSSYEQYF
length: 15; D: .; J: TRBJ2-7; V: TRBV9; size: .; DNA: TGTGCCAGCAGCGTAGAAACCGGGAGCATTTGGGAGCAGTACTTC; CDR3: CASSVETGSIWEQYF
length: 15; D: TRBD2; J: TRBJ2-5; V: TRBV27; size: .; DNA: TGTGCCAGCAGTCCCGGGACTAGCGGCCGAGAGACCCAGTACTTC; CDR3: CASSPGTSGRETQYF
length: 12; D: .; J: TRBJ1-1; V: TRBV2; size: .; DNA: TGTGCCAGGACAGGCAAGAACACTGAAGCTTTCTTT; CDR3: CARTGKNTEAFF
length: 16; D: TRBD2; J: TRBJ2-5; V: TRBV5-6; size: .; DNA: TGTGCCAGCAGTCCTCCGGACGGGAGGGCCCGGGAGACCCAGTACTTC; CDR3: CASSPPDGRARETQYF
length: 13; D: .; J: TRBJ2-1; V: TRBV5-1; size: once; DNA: TGCGCCAGCACGACAGGAGGGCAAAATGAGCAGTTCTTC; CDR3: CASTTGGQNEQFF
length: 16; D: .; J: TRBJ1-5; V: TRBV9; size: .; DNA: TGTGCCAGCAGCGTAGGCCCGGGGAGGGGTGGACAGCCCCAGCATTTT; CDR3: CASSVGPGRGGQPQHF
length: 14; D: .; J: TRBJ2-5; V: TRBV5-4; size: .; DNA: TGTGCCAGCCGCCAAGGGGGGGGTTTAGAGACCCAGTACTTC; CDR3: CASRQGGGLETQYF
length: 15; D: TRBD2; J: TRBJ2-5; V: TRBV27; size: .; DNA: TGTGCCAGCAGTTATGCCGCTAGCGGGATAGAGACCCAGTACTTC; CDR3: CASSYAASGIETQYF
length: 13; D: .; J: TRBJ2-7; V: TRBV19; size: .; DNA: TGTGCCAGTAGTATGGGAGCAGACTACGAGCAGTACTTC; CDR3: CASSMGADYEQYF
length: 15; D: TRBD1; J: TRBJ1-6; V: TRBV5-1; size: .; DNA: TGCGCCAGCAGCTTGGCCGGGACAGGGAGCTCACCCCTCCACTTT; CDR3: CASSLAGTGSSPLHF
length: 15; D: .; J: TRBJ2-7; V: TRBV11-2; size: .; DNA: TGTGCCAGCAGCGGCAGGGGGGCGGGCTCCTACGAGCAGTACTTC; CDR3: CASSGRGAGSYEQYF
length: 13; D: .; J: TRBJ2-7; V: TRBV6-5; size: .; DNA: TGTGCCAGCAGTTACTCGAAAGGCTACGAGCAGTACTTC; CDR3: CASSYSKGYEQYF
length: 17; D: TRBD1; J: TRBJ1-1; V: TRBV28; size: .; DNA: TGTGCCAGCAACTATTTCCCCGACAGGGGCGGGAACACTGAAGCTTTCTTT; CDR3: CASNYFPDRGGNTEAFF
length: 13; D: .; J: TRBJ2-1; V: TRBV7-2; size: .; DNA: TGTGCCAGCAGCTTTCCCCCCGACAATGAGCAGTTCTTC; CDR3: CASSFPPDNEQFF
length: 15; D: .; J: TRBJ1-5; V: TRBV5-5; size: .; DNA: TGTGCCAGCAGCTTGGCCTTGGGAAGCAATCAGCCCCAGCATTTT; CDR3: CASSLALGSNQPQHF
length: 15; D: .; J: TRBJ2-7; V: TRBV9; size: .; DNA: TGTGCCAGCAGCCCCCCGAACAGGGCGGGGGACGAGCAGTACTTC; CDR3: CASSPPNRAGDEQYF
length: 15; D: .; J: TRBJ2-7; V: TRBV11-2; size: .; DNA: TGTGCCAGCAGTCCGGACTTCTTATCTACCTTTAATCAGTACTTC; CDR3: CASSPDFLSTFNQYF
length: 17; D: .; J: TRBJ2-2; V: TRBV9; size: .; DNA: TGTGCCAGCAGCGTAGGGACAGCCCGCCCGAACACCGGGGAGCTGTTTTTT; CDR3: CASSVGTARPNTGELFF
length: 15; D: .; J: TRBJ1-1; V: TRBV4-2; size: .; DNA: TGTGCCAGCAGCCAAGCTGTCGGCCTGACTTCCGAAGCTTTCTTT; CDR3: CASSQAVGLTSEAFF
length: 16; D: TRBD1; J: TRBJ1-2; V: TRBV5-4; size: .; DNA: TGTGCCAGCAGCTTGTTTGGACAGGGGGCTCCAGGTGGCTACACCTTC; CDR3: CASSLFGQGAPGGYTF
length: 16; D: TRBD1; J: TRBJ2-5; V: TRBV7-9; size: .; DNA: TGTGCCAGCAGCTCCGGGTGGGACAGGGAAAAAGAGACCCAGTACTTC; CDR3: CASSSGWDREKETQYF
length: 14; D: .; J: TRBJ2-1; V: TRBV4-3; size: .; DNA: TGCGCCAGCAGCCAAGGGTGGTCCTACAATGAGCAGTTCTTC; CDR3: CASSQGWSYNEQFF
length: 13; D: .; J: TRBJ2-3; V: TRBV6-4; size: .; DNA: TGTGCCAGCAGTACATCTAGGACAGATACGCAGTATTTT; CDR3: CASSTSRTDTQYF
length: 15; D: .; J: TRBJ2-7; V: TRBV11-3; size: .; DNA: TGTGCCAGCAGCTTAGATCCAGGGCGGGTCTACGAGCAGTACTTC; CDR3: CASSLDPGRVYEQYF
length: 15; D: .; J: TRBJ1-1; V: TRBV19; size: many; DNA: TGTGCCAGTACCCCAGGGACACCGAGCCACACTGAAGCTTTCTTT; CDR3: CASTPGTPSHTEAFF
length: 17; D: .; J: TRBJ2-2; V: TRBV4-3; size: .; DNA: TGCGCCAGCAGCCAAGATCAGCTCCTTTTGAACACCGGGGAGCTGTTTTTT; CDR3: CASSQDQLLLNTGELFF
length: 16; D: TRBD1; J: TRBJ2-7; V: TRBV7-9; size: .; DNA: TGTGCCAGCAGCTTAAACACGGGGACAGGAACCTACGAGCAGTACTTC; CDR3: CASSLNTGTGTYEQYF
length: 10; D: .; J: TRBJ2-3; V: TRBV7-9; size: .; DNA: TGTGCCAGCAGCCCCCATACGCAGTATTTT; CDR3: CASSPHTQYF